The 22 T cell receptor beta chains in this list originate from one sample, sequenced in a study of blood T cell repertoires in COVID-19. Sequenced by immunoSEQ multiplex PCR; TCRdb stores in-frame clones only, minus some. Of approximately 300,000 clones in the sample, less than 85% were seen once. Sequencing was carried out using PBMCs or T cells enriched from blood (not recorded which). Receptor source: a woman between 25 and 40 years old who had been exposed to COVID-19.

The genes are TRBV25-1 and TRBJ1-2, with 9 bases fitting TRBD1. Germline lookup yields CDR1 MGHDK and CDR2 SYGVNS. There are 13 residues in the CDR3. Trimming at V came to 7 bases and at J to 7 bases, leaving 7 bases not matched to a gene. For the CDR3, the DNA is TGTGCCAGCACCCCCGGGACAGGGTTTGGCTACACCTTC. Its translation: CASTPGTGFGYTF.

J is TRBJ2-7 and V is TRBV6-5; TRBD1 matches at 10 bases. The CDR3 is made up of 13 amino acids. The V gene end was trimmed by 7 bases and the J gene end by 7 bases; junction bases not matched to a gene: 7. Germline assignment: CDR1 MNHEY and CDR2 SVGAGI. CDR3 amino acids: CASTGQGPWEQYF. CDR3 coding DNA: TGTGCCAGCACGGGACAGGGGCCTTGGGAGCAGTACTTC.

This clone came up a few times. The genes are TRBV5-1 and TRBJ1-1; TRBD1 matches 7 bases. Germline assignment: CDR1 SGHRS and CDR2 YFSETQ. CDR3 length: 15 residues. The V and J ends lost 0 bases and 5 bases, in that order; junction bases with no gene match: 7. The CDR3 DNA follows: TGCGCCAGCAGCTTGGCCCCACAGGGGAGGACTGAAGCTTTCTTT. This gives the protein CASSLAPQGRTEAFF.

This chain joins TRBV7-9 and TRBJ2-5, with 12 bases lining up with TRBD2. Germline CDR1 SEHNR, CDR2 FQNEAQ (reference sequence). This CDR3 spans 17 amino acids. The V and J ends lost 5 bases and 2 bases, in that order; junction bases with no gene match: 9. The CDR3 is CASSPPRLAGVQETQYF. DNA of the CDR3: TGTGCCAGCAGCCCACCCCGACTAGCGGGAGTTCAAGAGACCCAGTACTTC.

The gene calls are TRBV9 and TRBJ2-2, with a tentative D call TRBD2 (6 bases). The germline V gene has CDR1 SGDLS and CDR2 YYNGEE. This CDR3 has 16 amino acids. V shed 3 bases and J shed 1 base, with 13 bases lying between them. The CDR3 DNA sequence: TGTGCCAGCAGCGCCCCCAAAGCGGGGAACACCGGGGAGCTGTTTTTT. Residues: CASSAPKAGNTGELFF.

The chain has TRBV27 and TRBJ2-7; a weak D match, TRBD2 (5 bases). The CDR3 consists of 13 residues. The germline V gene encodes CDR1 MNHEY and CDR2 SMNVEV (reference sequence). V was trimmed by 5 bases and J by 7 bases, leaving 15 bases between them. The CDR3 reads CASSGSGIREQYF. Written as DNA, the CDR3 is TGTGCCAGCAGTGGTTCGGGAATAAGGGAGCAGTACTTC.

V is TRBV28 and J is TRBJ2-7, with no clear D. The CDR3 runs to 12 residues. From germline, CDR1 is MDHEN and CDR2 SYDVKM. The V gene lost 5 bases and the J gene lost 0 bases, with 5 bases spanning the gap. CDR3 coding DNA: TGTGCCAGCAGTACGAGCTCCTACGAGCAGTACTTC. Amino acid sequence: CASSTSSYEQYF.

The chain recombines TRBV5-1 with TRBJ1-4; 7 nucleotides align to TRBD1. The CDR3 runs to 16 residues. Per the germline V gene, CDR1 is SGHRS and CDR2 is YFSETQ. The V gene end was trimmed by 3 bases and the J gene end by 5 bases; junction bases not matched to a gene: 10. The CDR3 region is CASSSHQGQRNEKLFF. The CDR3 DNA reads TGCGCCAGCAGCTCACACCAGGGACAGCGAAATGAAAAACTGTTTTTT.

J is TRBJ2-1 and V is TRBV4-3; the match to TRBD2 covers 10 bases. This CDR3 has 19 residues. Germline lookup yields CDR1 LGHNA and CDR2 YSLEER. J gave up 5 bases and V 0 bases, and 13 bases lay outside the gene matches. The DNA of the CDR3 is TGCGCCAGCAGCCAAGAACCCGGGAAGCGGGGGGGCTCGGACAATGAGCAGTTCTTC. Encoded protein: CASSQEPGKRGGSDNEQFF.

The V call is TRBV30, the J call TRBJ1-2, with 8 bases matching TRBD1. The germline gives CDR1 GTSNPN, CDR2 SVGIG (reference sequence). The CDR3 length is 12 residues. V was clipped by 3 bases and J by 7 bases; unmatched bases: 4. CDR3 residues: CAWSRDRGGYTF. The CDR3 DNA reads TGTGCCTGGAGCCGAGACAGGGGTGGCTACACCTTC.

The chain couples TRBV2 to TRBJ2-3; D possibly corresponds to TRBD1 (5 bases). Germline CDR1 is SNHLY and CDR2 is FYNNEI. The CDR3 is made up of 13 amino acids. V was cut by 5 bases and J by 3 bases, with 9 bases left in between. The CDR3 protein is CASSLRQTDTQYF. The CDR3 DNA sequence: TGTGCCAGCAGTCTTCGACAGACAGATACGCAGTATTTT.

The chain is built from TRBV6-5 and TRBJ1-2, with 8 nucleotides matching TRBD1. Per germline, CDR1 MNHEY and CDR2 SVGAGI. The CDR3 covers 13 residues. J lost 8 bases, V lost 6 bases, and 8 bases had no gene match. CDR3 residues: CASSRATGGGYTF. CDR3 DNA: TGTGCCAGCAGCCGAGCAACAGGGGGGGGCTACACCTTC.

The table lists this clone with a few counts. This sequence joins TRBV5-1 and TRBJ2-7, with 11 bases matching TRBD2. The trim removed 3 bases at V and 6 bases at J, leaving 5 bases unmatched. Germline loops: CDR1 SGHRS, CDR2 YFSETQ. The CDR3 totals 14 residues. CDR3 DNA sequence: TGCGCCAGCAGCTCGACTAGCGGGGCGGTCGAGCAGTACTTC. It specifies CASSSTSGAVEQYF.

V gene TRBV28 combines with J gene TRBJ2-7; tentative D call: TRBD2 (5 bases). The CDR3 has 13 amino acids. Germline V gene data show CDR1 as MDHEN and CDR2 as SYDVKM. The V and J ends lost 7 bases and 2 bases respectively, with 12 bases between them. The CDR3: CASTLRDTYEQYF. The CDR3 DNA reads TGTGCCAGCACCTTGAGGGATACCTACGAGCAGTACTTC. Looking up the rest from reference TRBV28 and TRBJ2-7 gives the full variable domain: DVKVTQSSRYLVKRTGEKVFLECVQDMDHENMFWYRQDPGLGLRLIYFSYDVKMKEKGDIPEGYSVSREKKERFSLILESASTNQTSMYLCASTLRDTYEQYFGPGTRLTVT.

V gene TRBV30 combines with J gene TRBJ2-7, with 14 nucleotides matching TRBD2. The CDR3 is 15 residues long. Germline-derived CDR1 and CDR2 are GTSNPN and SVGIG (reference sequence). Trimming cost V 2 bases and J 6 bases; bases outside gene matches: 6. CDR3 in amino acids: CAWSLTSGRAFEQYF. CDR3 sequence (DNA): TGTGCCTGGAGTTTGACTAGCGGGAGGGCCTTCGAGCAGTACTTC.

The chain joins TRBV28 to TRBJ2-7; D gene unclear. V lost 2 bases, J lost 6 bases, and 5 bases lay in between. This CDR3 region has 11 residues. Germline CDR1 reads MDHEN; CDR2 reads SYDVKM. Here the CDR3 DNA reads TGTGCCAGCAGTTTAATCAGCGAGCAGTACTTC. Translated, it gives CASSLISEQYF. The full variable domain, completed using reference TRBV28 and TRBJ2-7, is DVKVTQSSRYLVKRTGEKVFLECVQDMDHENMFWYRQDPGLGLRLIYFSYDVKMKEKGDIPEGYSVSREKKERFSLILESASTNQTSMYLCASSLISEQYFGPGTRLTVT.

The genes are TRBV2 and TRBJ2-5; maybe TRBD2 (6 bases). Germline CDR1 SNHLY, CDR2 FYNNEI. This CDR3 has 15 residues. V was trimmed by 4 bases and J by 5 bases, leaving 17 bases between them. The CDR3 is CASSGPLAVVETQYF. As DNA, the CDR3 is TGTGCCAGCAGTGGGCCCTTAGCGGTTGTGGAGACCCAGTACTTC.

The chain combines TRBV28 with TRBJ1-3, with a possible D match to TRBD1 (5 bases). The CDR3 covers 15 residues. CDR1 is MDHEN and CDR2 is SYDVKM in the germline V gene. The V and J ends lost 6 bases and 0 bases respectively, with 12 bases between them. The CDR3 loop reads CASRLGAHSGNTIYF. The CDR3 DNA is TGTGCCAGCAGATTAGGGGCCCACTCTGGAAACACCATATATTTT.

The rearrangement links TRBV2 to TRBJ2-7, with TRBD2 identical over 11 bases. The CDR3 consists of 14 residues. In germline, CDR1 is SNHLY, CDR2 FYNNEI. Trimming removed 4 bases from V and 3 bases from J; junction bases left unmatched: 2. The CDR3 spells CASSVGTSGYEQYF. Here the CDR3 DNA reads TGTGCCAGCAGTGTGGGGACTAGCGGCTACGAGCAGTACTTC.

This chain uses TRBV7-9 with TRBJ2-5; the D gene is possibly TRBD2 (6 bases). CDR3 length equals 14 residues. Germline V gene sequence: CDR1 SEHNR, CDR2 FQNEAQ (reference sequence). V was pared by 3 bases and J by 3 bases, with 11 bases between. The CDR3 bases are TGTGCCAGCAGCTTGGGGACTTCAAAAGAGACCCAGTACTTC. It yields the protein CASSLGTSKETQYF.

The chain carries TRBV28 and TRBJ1-3; D may be TRBD1 (5 bases). Trimming cost V 6 bases and J 0 bases, with 9 bases left between them. Germline loops: CDR1 MDHEN, CDR2 SYDVKM. The CDR3 runs 14 residues. DNA of the CDR3: TGTGCCAGCAGGGAGGGGCACTCTGGAAACACCATATATTTT. Residues: CASREGHSGNTIYF.

This clone was recorded only once. V gene TRBV5-4 combines with J gene TRBJ2-7, with no clear D. This CDR3 has 12 residues. CDR1 and CDR2 (germline): SGHNT, YYREEE (reference sequence). Trimming stripped 2 bases from V and 5 bases from J, with 8 bases between. The CDR3, as DNA: TGTGCCAGCAGCTTCCGTCCCGACGAGCAGTACTTC. This translates into CASSFRPDEQYF.